Listed below are T cell receptor beta chains from one sample, sequenced in a study of OX40 agonist ivuxolimab in advanced cancers. Clones were read by immunoSEQ multiplex PCR, and TCRdb kept only the in-frame ones, dropping some. Of about 70,000 clones listed, about 73% are singletons. The sequences come from CD4+ or CD8+ T cells sorted from blood, collected in a trial of the OX40 agonist ivuxolimab. These receptors were taken from an adult with an advanced solid tumor such as melanoma, head and neck, liver or kidney cancer. Both conserved end residues are part of each CDR3. A D gene is named only where the DNA matches it firmly. Some rows mark clone size as missing; the rest say once, few, many or name a class of expanded clone.

>TRBV19|NA|NA|TRBJ2-7
TGTGCCAGTAGTATAGGGGGGGGCCTCGGCGACGAGCAGTACTTC
CASSIGGGLGDEQYF
>TRBV27|NA|TRBD1|TRBJ1-6
TGTGCCAGCAGTTTTTTTCTGACAGGGGGCGTTAATTCACCCCTCCACTTT
CASSFFLTGGVNSPLHF
>TRBV7-2|NA|TRBD1|TRBJ1-1
TGTGCCAGCAGCTTAACCCGGACAGGAAAGAACACTGAAGCTTTCTTT
CASSLTRTGKNTEAFF
>TRBV9|NA|NA|TRBJ2-2
TGTGCCAGCACCCCGAGTCTAGGTGCGAACACCGGGGAGCTGTTTTTT
CASTPSLGANTGELFF
>TRBV7-9|NA|TRBD2|TRBJ2-3
TGTGCCAGCAGCTTCCGAGCGGGAGCATCTGATACGCAGTATTTT
CASSFRAGASDTQYF
>TRBV4-1|NA|NA|TRBJ2-5
TGCGCCAGCAGCCAAGCCGTCAGGCAAGAGACCCAGTACTTC
CASSQAVRQETQYF
>TRBV27|NA|NA|TRBJ2-5
TGTGCCAGCAGTTTATCCCAACGGATAGAGACCCAGTACTTC
CASSLSQRIETQYF
>TRBV27|NA|NA|TRBJ2-7
TGTGCCAGCAGTCTCTCGGGTGCGGAGGGTGGCGAGCAGTACTTC
CASSLSGAEGGEQYF
>TRBV27|NA|NA|TRBJ2-7
TGTGCCAGCAGTTTACAGAGGGGCGATTACGAGCAGTACTTC
CASSLQRGDYEQYF
>TRBV5-1|NA|TRBD2|TRBJ2-7
TGCGCCAGCAGCTTGCAGCGGGACGGCTACGAGCAGTACTTC
CASSLQRDGYEQYF
>TRBV11-2|NA|TRBD2|TRBJ2-1
TGTGCCAGCAGCTTAAGGACTAGTTTGAATGAGCAGTTCTTC
CASSLRTSLNEQFF
>TRBV11-2|once|TRBD2|TRBJ2-7
TGTGCCAGCAGCTCGACTAGCGGGAGCGAGCAGTACTTC
CASSSTSGSEQYF
>TRBV6-5|once|TRBD1|TRBJ1-2
TGTGCCAGCAGTTACCCGGACAGGGGCGCTGGCTACACCTTC
CASSYPDRGAGYTF
>TRBV20-1|NA|NA|TRBJ1-2
TGCAGTGCCAGGTATACTGGCTACACCTTC
CSARYTGYTF
>TRBV7-2|NA|NA|TRBJ1-1
TGTGCCAGCAGCTCATTCCTGGGGGTCACTGAAGCTTTCTTT
CASSSFLGVTEAFF
>TRBV11-3|NA|NA|TRBJ2-2
TGTGCCAGCAGCTTCGCATCAGGGAACACCGGGGAGCTGTTTTTT
CASSFASGNTGELFF
>TRBV2|NA|TRBD1|TRBJ2-2
TGTGCCAGCAAGACAGGGGAAACCGGGGAGCTGTTTTTT
CASKTGETGELFF
>TRBV2|NA|NA|TRBJ1-6
TGTGCCAGCAGTCTCCGACAGAGCTCCTATAATTCACCCCTCCACTTT
CASSLRQSSYNSPLHF
>TRBV5-1|many|NA|TRBJ1-4
TGCGCCAGCAGCTTAGCCGGGATACAGGGAAATGAAAAACTGTTTTTT
CASSLAGIQGNEKLFF
>TRBV28|few|TRBD1|TRBJ1-1
TGTGCCAGTCGAGGGGGCCGGGCCACTGAAGCTTTCTTT
CASRGGRATEAFF
>TRBV28|NA|NA|TRBJ2-1
TGTGCCAGCAGTTATTGGAATGAGCAGTTCTTC
CASSYWNEQFF
>TRBV7-9|NA|NA|TRBJ2-3
TGTGCCAGCAGCTACACTCCACAGAGCACAGATACGCAGTATTTT
CASSYTPQSTDTQYF
>TRBV21-1|NA|NA|TRBJ1-6
TGTGCCAGCAGCAAGGGAGACAGGGAGTCCTATAATTCACCCCTCCACTTT
CASSKGDRESYNSPLHF
>TRBV7-2|NA|NA|TRBJ1-1
TGTGCCAGCAGCTCGGACAGATCTGATCCTTTCTTT
CASSSDRSDPFF
>TRBV9|NA|NA|TRBJ1-6
TGTGCCAGCAGCTCGAAGAGCTCCTATAATTCACCCCTCCACTTT
CASSSKSSYNSPLHF
>TRBV6-1|once|TRBD1|TRBJ2-7
TGTGCCAGCAAACCAGGACAGGGTAACTACGAGCAGTACTTC
CASKPGQGNYEQYF
>TRBV7-2|few|TRBD2|TRBJ2-2
TGTGCCAGCAGCTTAGGGCTAGCGGGATCTATCTTGGCCGGGGAGCTGTTTTTT
CASSLGLAGSILAGELFF
>TRBV4-3|NA|NA|TRBJ1-6
TGCGCCAGCAGCCAAGATGGGTATAATTCACCCCTCCACTTT
CASSQDGYNSPLHF